Below are 25 T cell receptor beta chains sequenced from a single sample in a study of T cells in women clearing cervical HPV infection. Sequencing was performed with immunoSEQ multiplex PCR; in TCRdb, only in-frame clones are kept and a portion is missing. This table lists approximately 35,000 clones. The sample comprised blood buffy coat. Receptors originate from a woman aged 18-70 years with a cervical HPV16 infection that either progressed to CIN3+ or cleared (not recorded which).

Worth noting for this clone: Read sequence stops 3 residues before the CDR3 end, and the germline J gene provides the missing end. The V and J genes are TRBV12-3 or TRBV12-4 and TRBJ2-7; a weak D match, TRBD1 (6 bases). This CDR3 is built from 12 residues. V was cut by 5 bases and J by 5 bases, with 10 bases left in between. The CDR3 DNA, read in part, is TGTGCCAGCAGTAGAACAGGGAACGAG. Its translation is CASSRTGNE. In full, the CDR3 reads CASSRTGNEQYF.

This CDR3 is CSASGGLAGSYEQYF. Partial CDR3 DNA: TGCAGTGCTAGTGGGGGACTAGCGGGCTCCTACGAG. The V call is TRBV20-1, the J call TRBJ2-7, with 12 bases identical to TRBD2. The read terminates 3 residues ahead of where the CDR3 ends, so the germline J gene completes it. V lost 3 bases to trimming and J lost 0 bases; unmatched junction nucleotides: 3. The CDR3 is made up of 15 amino acids. CDR1 and CDR2 (germline): DFQATT, SNEGSKA (reference sequence).

In the case of this clone: The read falls 3 residues short of the CDR3 end, and the missing part is taken from the germline J gene. The genes are TRBV2 and TRBJ2-1, with D unclear. CDR3 size: 12 residues. Germline V gene sequence: CDR1 SNHLY, CDR2 FYNNEI. The germline V and J ends were trimmed by 8 bases and 6 bases, with 11 bases remaining between them. This CDR3 is CASGLASNEQFF. CDR3 DNA, as far as it was read: TGTGCCAGCGGGTTAGCAAGCAATGAG.

Concerning this clone itself: The read terminates 3 residues before the CDR3 end, so the remaining end is supplied by the germline J gene. The chain uses TRBV5-6 and TRBJ1-1; no clear D gene. This CDR3 region has 15 residues. V gave up 0 bases and J gave up 1 base, with 10 bases separating them. Germline V gene lookup returns CDR1 SGHDT and CDR2 YYEEEE. The CDR3 bases that were read are TGTGCCAGCAGCTTGGCCGGGGTAACGAACACTGAA. Translating it yields CASSLAGVTNTE. From start to end, the CDR3 is CASSLAGVTNTEAFF.

As to this clone: With the read ending 3 residues before the CDR3 end, the germline J gene is used to fill in that end. The chain combines TRBV20-1 with TRBJ2-7, with 11 bases that match TRBD2. Germline CDR1 DFQATT, CDR2 SNEGSKA (reference sequence). With V trimmed by 0 bases and J by 0 bases, 4 bases remained unmatched. The CDR3 is made up of 16 amino acids. The part of the CDR3 DNA that was read is TGCAGTGCTAGAGATTCACTAGCGGGGGACTCCTACGAG. Residues: CSARDSLAGDSYE. The CDR3 in full is CSARDSLAGDSYEQYF.

Of note for this clone: With the read ending 3 residues before the CDR3 end, the germline J gene is used to fill in that end. The chain uses TRBV6-2 or TRBV6-3 and TRBJ2-3; D gene ambiguous. The CDR3 is made up of 12 amino acids. The germline V and J ends were trimmed by 2 bases and 3 bases, with 3 bases remaining between them. Per the germline V gene, CDR1 is MNHEY and CDR2 is SVGEGT. The DNA read from the CDR3 is TGTGCCAGCAGTTACCCTACAGATACG. Protein: CASSYPTDT. The CDR3 in full is CASSYPTDTQYF.

With respect to this clone: Coverage ceases 3 residues before the CDR3 finishes, and the germline J gene fills in the end. The V and J genes are TRBV2 and TRBJ1-2; possible D gene TRBD1, 6 bases. The CDR3 runs to 12 residues. CDR1 and CDR2 (germline): SNHLY, FYNNEI. V gave up 10 bases and J gave up 7 bases, with 16 bases separating them. Incomplete CDR3 DNA: TGTGCCACCCGGGGAGGGGGAATTGGC. Amino acids: CATRGGGIG. The CDR3, in full, reads CATRGGGIGYTF.

As for this clone: Sequencing ends 3 residues short of the CDR3 end; the germline J gene provides the rest. The rearrangement uses TRBV23-1 and TRBJ1-2; D gene unclear. TRBV23-1 is an ORF; its function is uncertain. V lost 4 bases to trimming and J lost 1 base, with 19 bases between them. The CDR3 covers 17 residues. The sequenced CDR3 bases are TGCGCCAGCAGTCCCACCTTACGCGGACTGTTTAACTATGGC. This codes for CASSPTLRGLFNYG. The complete CDR3 sequence is CASSPTLRGLFNYGYTF.

The CDR3 loop is CSASNRVYNEQFF. The part of the CDR3 DNA that was read is TGCAGTGCTAGTAACAGAGTCTACAATGAG. The rearrangement links TRBV20-1 to TRBJ2-1; D not certain. The CDR3 end falls 3 residues outside the read, so it is completed with the germline J gene. The CDR3 runs to 13 residues. Deletions cut 3 bases from V and 3 bases from J, with 9 bases between. CDR1 is DFQATT and CDR2 is SNEGSKA in the germline V gene (reference sequence).

As for this clone: The read ends 3 residues early relative to the CDR3; the germline J gene fills the gap. J is TRBJ1-1 and V is TRBV7-9, with 9 bases matching TRBD1. This CDR3 is built from 15 residues. Germline V lookup: CDR1 SEHNR, CDR2 FQNEAQ (reference sequence). Trimming cost V 4 bases and J 6 bases; bases outside gene matches: 9. The sequenced part of the CDR3 DNA is TGTGCCAGCAGCTCCCCCCGGACAGGGGAGTCTGAA. Protein: CASSSPRTGESE. The whole CDR3 protein reads CASSSPRTGESEAFF.

Remarks on this clone: With the read ending 3 residues before the CDR3 end, the germline J gene is used to fill in that end. The chain recombines TRBV11-2 with TRBJ2-7, with unresolved D. Trimming pared 1 base from V and 1 base from J, leaving 5 bases between. CDR3 length: 13 residues. Germline V gene sequence: CDR1 SGHAT, CDR2 FQNNGV. CDR3: CASSLVSSYEQYF. The DNA read from the CDR3 is TGTGCCAGCAGCTTAGTCTCTTCCTACGAG.

To note about this clone: From the germline J gene comes the end of the CDR3, since the read stops 3 residues before it. The chain has TRBV20-1 and TRBJ2-1; 7 bases line up with TRBD1. This CDR3 is 14 amino acids long. Germline V gene data show CDR1 as DFQATT and CDR2 as SNEGSKA (reference sequence). Trimming removed 7 bases from V and 4 bases from J; junction bases left unmatched: 10. The sequenced CDR3 bases are TGCAGTGTTGTAAGGGACAGCGTATACAATGAG. Translating it yields CSVVRDSVYNE. The CDR3 in full is CSVVRDSVYNEQFF.

Comments on this clone: Sequencing ends 3 residues short of the CDR3 end; the germline J gene provides the rest. The chain links TRBV19 to TRBJ1-6; D call uncertain. The CDR3 is made up of 9 amino acids. Germline V lookup: CDR1 LNHDA, CDR2 SQIVND (reference sequence). The DNA read from the CDR3 is TGTGCCCCCCCTTCCCCC. As protein: CAPPSP. The entire CDR3 reads CAPPSPLHF.

With regard to this clone: Sequencing ends 3 residues short of the CDR3 end; the germline J gene provides the rest. The rearrangement joins TRBV14 to TRBJ1-6; D unresolved. Looked up from germline, CDR1 is SGHDN and CDR2 is FVKESK. The ends were cut back, 0 bases at V and 11 bases at J, with 8 bases in the middle. CDR3 length equals 13 residues. This CDR3 is CASSQDGEAPLHF. CDR3 DNA (partial): TGTGCCAGCAGCCAAGACGGGGAAGCACCC. The full variable domain, completed using reference TRBV14 and TRBJ1-6, is EAGVTQFPSHSVIEKGQTVTLRCDPISGHDNLYWYRRVMGKEIKFLLHFVKESKQDESGMPNNRFLAERTGGTYSTLKVQPAELEDSGVYFCASSQDGEAPLHFGNGTRLTVT.

Details on this clone: The CDR3 is cut off 3 residues early in the read; its end comes from the germline J gene. The V call is TRBV5-1, the J call TRBJ1-4; 7 positions match TRBD1. The CDR3 consists of 14 residues. The ends lost 0 bases at V and 8 bases at J; junction bases unmatched: 4. CDR1 SGHRS and CDR2 YFSETQ come from the germline V gene. The CDR3 loop reads CASSLGQGDEKLFF. The sequenced CDR3 bases are TGCGCCAGCAGCTTGGGACAGGGTGACGAAAAA.

About this clone: The read stops 3 residues short of the end of the CDR3; the missing end is completed from the germline J gene. The chain recombines TRBV7-9 with TRBJ1-1; 12 bases line up with TRBD1. The CDR3 spans 14 residues. The germline CDR1 and CDR2 sequences are SEHNR and FQNEAQ (reference sequence). This chain's CDR3 is CASSLSGTGGEAFF. The CDR3 bases that were read are TGTGCCAGCAGCCTGTCCGGGACAGGGGGCGAA.

About this clone: The read terminates 3 residues before the CDR3 end, so the remaining end is supplied by the germline J gene. V usage is TRBV7-9 and J usage is TRBJ2-7, with D perhaps matching TRBD2 (5 bases). Germline assignment: CDR1 SEHNR and CDR2 FQNEAQ (reference sequence). The CDR3 extends over 15 amino acids. Trimming pared 3 bases from V and 0 bases from J, leaving 12 bases between. The sequenced CDR3 bases are TGTGCCAGCAGCTTCGAAGAGAGGGCCTCCTACGAG. This sequence encodes CASSFEERASYE. The whole CDR3 protein is CASSFEERASYEQYF.

About this clone: Read coverage stops 3 residues before the CDR3 terminus; the germline J gene supplies the remainder. This sequence joins TRBV5-4 and TRBJ2-7; TRBD2 is a possible D gene (7 bases). The CDR3 extends over 14 amino acids. Trimming removed 2 bases at V and 6 bases at J, with 15 bases between. CDR1 and CDR2 (germline): SGHNT, YYREEE (reference sequence). Here the CDR3 reads CASSFRGGPSEQYF. Incomplete CDR3 DNA: TGTGCCAGCAGCTTTAGGGGGGGGCCCTCCGAG.

Concerning this clone itself: The read finishes 3 residues shy of the CDR3 end, and the germline J gene is used to complete it. This chain links TRBV19 with TRBJ1-1, with TRBD1 matching 9 bases. Germline V CDR1 and CDR2: LNHDA, SQIVND (reference sequence). The CDR3 spans 14 residues. The DNA read from the CDR3 is TGTGCCAGTAGTATCTCGACAGGGGGAAAGACA. It is translated as CASSISTGGKT. The full CDR3 protein is CASSISTGGKTAFF.

A word on this clone: The read halts 3 residues ahead of the CDR3 end, with the missing end drawn from the germline J gene. This chain connects TRBV11-2 to TRBJ2-5; 8 nucleotides line up with TRBD2. In germline, CDR1 is SGHAT, CDR2 FQNNGV. This CDR3 region has 13 residues. Trimming took 4 bases from V and 4 from J; bases not matched to a gene: 2. The CDR3 reads CASSSGLVETQYF. CDR3 bases read: TGTGCCAGCAGCTCGGGACTAGTAGAGACC.

Of note for this clone: The CDR3 extends 3 residues past the end of the read, so its final part is completed from the germline J gene. J is TRBJ1-2 and V is TRBV2; D perhaps matches TRBD1 (5 bases). Germline values: CDR1 SNHLY, CDR2 FYNNEI. This CDR3 is built from 16 residues. The CDR3: CASSEGLAGGEDDYTF. The sequenced CDR3 bases are TGTGCCAGCAGTGAGGGACTAGCGGGGGGTGAGGACGAC. Filled out from reference TRBV2 and TRBJ1-2, the complete variable domain reads EPEVTQTPSHQVTQMGQEVILRCVPISNHLYFYWYRQILGQKVEFLVSFYNNEISEKSEIFDDQFSVERPDGSNFTLKIRSTKLEDSAMYFCASSEGLAGGEDDYTFGSGTRLTVV.

To note about this clone: The read is 3 residues too short to cover the CDR3 end, so that end is filled in from the germline J gene. V and J are TRBV12-3 or TRBV12-4 and TRBJ2-2, with 13 bases aligning to TRBD2. The V and J ends lost 1 base and 6 bases, in that order; junction bases with no gene match: 2. CDR3 length: 16 residues. CDR3: CASSLGGLAGSGELFF. CDR3 DNA, as far as it was read: TGTGCCAGCAGTTTAGGGGGACTAGCGGGGTCCGGGGAG.

Details on this clone: The CDR3 goes on 3 residues after the read ends, and that part is filled in from the germline J gene. The J gene is TRBJ1-6, the V gene TRBV7-9; D unclear. CDR1 SEHNR and CDR2 FQNEAQ come from the germline V gene (reference sequence). The CDR3 length is 15 residues. The V end lost 5 bases, the J end lost 0 bases, and 8 bases lay between the germline ends. The CDR3 region is CASSGGSSYNSPLHF. The sequenced CDR3 bases are TGTGCCAGCAGCGGCGGTAGCTCCTATAATTCACCC.

Details on this clone: The CDR3 end is not reached by the read, which stops 3 residues before it; the germline J gene fills it in. The V call is TRBV25-1, the J call TRBJ2-5; D gene unclear. The germline V and J ends were trimmed by 8 bases and 5 bases, with 6 bases remaining between them. The CDR3 is 10 amino acids. CDR1 is MGHDK and CDR2 is SYGVNS in the germline V gene. CDR3 bases read: TGTGCCAGCGCGCTGGAGACC. This gives the protein CASALET. Given in full, the CDR3 is CASALETQYF.

With respect to this clone: The observed sequence ends 3 residues before the CDR3 terminus, with the missing tail filled in from the germline J gene. This chain uses TRBV20-1 with TRBJ2-3; 7 bases agree with TRBD2. Germline CDR1 is DFQATT and CDR2 is SNEGSKA (reference sequence). The CDR3 length is 14 residues. J gave up 3 bases and V 3 bases, and 6 bases lay outside the gene matches. The CDR3 sequence: CSASNGEGTDTQYF. The CDR3 bases that were read are TGCAGTGCTAGTAACGGGGAGGGAACAGATACG.